These 17 T cell receptor beta chains were all obtained from the same sample, sequenced in a study of liver allograft versus peripheral blood T cells (dated by TCRdb to 2020 to 2022). Concerning the study at large: The study compared the T cell receptor repertoires present in transplanted livers with the repertoires present in the peripheral blood of liver transplant recipients.

Sequencing was carried out with an Illumina MiSeq. The raw public data were reprocessed by TCRdb itself: fastp quality trimming at Q25, MiXCR clonotype calling, in-frame beta chains only. Every CDR3 protein is listed once, alongside the most common genes and DNA of its rows. A total of about 12,000 distinct CDR3 sequences appear in this sample, under 30% of them only once. The biggest ten clones account for about 2.4% of the sample. All receptors derive from a human patient who had a liver transplant. After a transplant, certain T cells may trace back to the graft donor.

This clonotype has only a few counts. The V call is TRBV5-4, the J call TRBJ1-3; D is perhaps TRBD1 (5 bases). CDR3 length equals 16 residues. CDR1 is SGHNT, CDR2 YYREEE, per germline (reference sequence). V gave up 0 bases and J gave up 0 bases, with 10 bases separating them. This CDR3 reads CASSLERGTSGNTIYF. The CDR3 DNA reads TGTGCCAGCAGCTTGGAACGGGGCACCTCTGGAAACACCATATATTTT. The variable domain in full, with the rest retrieved from reference TRBV5-4 and TRBJ1-3, is ETGVTQSPTHLIKTRGQQVTLRCSSQSGHNTVSWYQQALGQGPQFIFQYYREEENGRGNFPPRFSGLQFPNYSSELNVNALELDDSALYLCASSLERGTSGNTIYFGEGSWLTVV.

J is TRBJ2-6 and V is TRBV27; D ambiguous. Per germline, CDR1 MNHEY and CDR2 SMNVEV (reference sequence). This CDR3 spans 17 amino acids. V was trimmed by 5 bases and J by 0 bases, leaving 14 bases between them. The DNA for the CDR3 is TGTGCCAGCAGTCTGAATCCCACAAGCTCTGGGGCCAACGTCCTGACTTTC. Translated: CASSLNPTSSGANVLTF.

This clonotype was counted between two and nine times. The chain employs TRBV19 and TRBJ1-1; 9 nucleotides match TRBD1. With V trimmed by 3 bases and J by 8 bases, 10 bases remained unmatched. Germline CDR1 reads LNHDA; CDR2 reads SQIVND (reference sequence). The CDR3 is made up of 15 amino acids. CDR3 sequence (DNA): TGTGCCAGTAGTATTCAAACCGGGACAGGGTCCGAAGCTTTCTTT. Translation: CASSIQTGTGSEAFF.

This clonotype appeared a few times. J is TRBJ2-1 and V is TRBV30, with D maybe TRBD1 (5 bases). The V gene's germline CDR1 is GTSNPN and CDR2 SVGIG (reference sequence). CDR3 length: 15 residues. Trimming shortened V by 0 bases and J by 0 bases, and 9 bases separated the two germline ends. Here the CDR3 DNA reads TGTGCCTGGAGTGTTGACAGTAGCTCCTACAATGAGCAGTTCTTC. Its translation: CAWSVDSSSYNEQFF.

Relative to its sample, this clonotype is medium-sized. The gene calls are TRBV19 and TRBJ2-2; TRBD2 agrees at 10 bases. The CDR3 extends over 18 amino acids. Germline V lookup: CDR1 LNHDA, CDR2 SQIVND (reference sequence). V was pared by 5 bases and J by 3 bases, with 12 bases of the junction left unmatched. For the CDR3, the DNA is TGTGCCAGTAGTCTTAAGGGATCTAGCGGGGGTGACACCGGGGAGCTGTTTTTT. Amino acids: CASSLKGSSGGDTGELFF.

This clonotype turned up a few times. This sequence may be a read error, since a much larger clone differs from it by one base. In nucleotides, the CDR3 is TGTGCCAACAGGGGGCGAGAAGGCTACGAGCAGTACTTC. Translation gives CANRGREGYEQYF. The chain employs TRBV27 and TRBJ2-7; TRBD1 matches at 9 bases. CDR3 length: 13 residues. The ends lost 10 bases at V and 3 bases at J; junction bases unmatched: 7. CDR1 is MNHEY, CDR2 SMNVEV, per germline (reference sequence).

Within the sample, this clonotype is medium-sized (0.01 to 0.1%). The CDR3 DNA reads as TGCAGCGTTGAAGATCCAGGGGGGACGAAGCAGTTCTTC. It translates to CSVEDPGGTKQFF. This rearrangement joins TRBV29-1 to TRBJ2-1, with D maybe TRBD1 (7 bases). The CDR3 extends over 13 amino acids. Germline-derived CDR1 and CDR2 are SQVTM and ANQGSEA. V was clipped by 0 bases and J by 11 bases, with 14 bases between them.

The gene calls are TRBV7-9 and TRBJ2-7; D perhaps matches TRBD2 (6 bases). The length of the CDR3 is 14 residues. V lost 4 bases, J lost 3 bases, and 13 bases lay in between. The V gene's germline CDR1 is SEHNR and CDR2 FQNEAQ (reference sequence). The CDR3 DNA is TGTGCCAGCAGCTGGGGGGTATCGGTCTACGAGCAGTACTTC. This gives the protein CASSWGVSVYEQYF.

This clonotype qualifies as medium-sized. J is TRBJ1-6 and V is TRBV29-1, with no clear D. This CDR3 comprises 12 residues. In germline, CDR1 is SQVTM, CDR2 ANQGSEA. Trimming shortened V by 6 bases and J by 5 bases, and 8 bases separated the two germline ends. CDR3 DNA: TGCAGCGTCTCGACGGATAATTCACCCCTCCACTTT. Amino acids: CSVSTDNSPLHF.

This rearrangement joins TRBV20-1 to TRBJ1-1, with D maybe TRBD1 (6 bases). CDR3 length: 15 amino acids. Germline lookup yields CDR1 DFQATT and CDR2 SNEGSKA (reference sequence). V was trimmed by 0 bases and J by 3 bases, leaving 14 bases between them. CDR3: CSARDRKGGDTEAFF. The CDR3 nucleotides read TGCAGTGCTAGAGATCGAAAGGGGGGGGACACTGAAGCTTTCTTT.

This clonotype was observed a single time. A much larger clone is a single base away; this may be a read error. This sequence joins TRBV6-6 and TRBJ2-4; D call uncertain. The CDR3 sequence is 12 residues long. From germline, CDR1 is MNHNY and CDR2 SVGAGI (reference sequence). The CDR3: CASSYWKNIKYF. CDR3 DNA sequence: TGTGCCAGCAGTTATTGGAAAAACATTAAGTACTTC.

This clonotype occurred many times. The rearrangement links TRBV19 to TRBJ1-3; a weak D match, TRBD1 (5 bases). This CDR3 spans 16 amino acids. The V and J ends lost 3 bases and 5 bases respectively, with 17 bases between them. Per germline, CDR1 LNHDA and CDR2 SQIVND (reference sequence). The CDR3 here is CASSMVAQGQRNTIYF. The CDR3 nucleotides read TGTGCCAGTAGTATGGTAGCCCAAGGACAAAGAAACACCATATATTTT.

This clonotype was detected a few times. The chain employs TRBV5-1 and TRBJ2-5; the D gene is possibly TRBD1 (5 bases). V was trimmed by 4 bases and J by 0 bases, leaving 10 bases between them. The CDR3 spans 14 residues. Germline loops: CDR1 SGHRS, CDR2 YFSETQ. Here the CDR3 DNA reads TGCGCCAGCAGCGCCGACAGCAACCAAGAGACCCAGTACTTC. Translating it yields CASSADSNQETQYF.

The sample holds many counts of this clonotype. The chain combines TRBV18 with TRBJ1-5; D is unresolved. This CDR3 has 15 amino acids. Germline CDR1 and CDR2: KGHSH and LQKENI. Trimming cost V 0 bases and J 5 bases, with 11 bases left between them. The CDR3 bases are TGTGCCAGCTCACCACCGGCCCACGGGGATCAGCCCCAGCATTTT. This sequence encodes CASSPPAHGDQPQHF. The whole variable domain, filled in from reference TRBV18 and TRBJ1-5, reads NAGVMQNPRHLVRRRGQEARLRCSPMKGHSHVYWYRQLPEEGLKFMVYLQKENIIDESGMPKERFSAEFPKEGPSILRIQQVVRGDSAAYFCASSPPAHGDQPQHFGDGTRLSIL.

In this sample, this clonotype turned up many times. For the CDR3, the DNA is TGTGCCAGCAGTACGACTAGCGGGAGGCCCAATGAGCAGTTCTTC. Translated: CASSTTSGRPNEQFF. The chain carries TRBV28 and TRBJ2-1; the match to TRBD2 covers 13 bases. This CDR3 comprises 15 residues. V was clipped by 5 bases and J by 6 bases; unmatched bases: 4. The V gene's germline CDR1 is MDHEN and CDR2 SYDVKM.

The chain links TRBV12-3 or TRBV12-4 to TRBJ2-2; 9 bases align to TRBD1. There are 15 residues in the CDR3. With V trimmed by 8 bases and J by 5 bases, 9 bases remained unmatched. Here the CDR3 DNA reads TGTGCCAGCCGCGCCGGGACAGGGCATACCGGGGAGCTGTTTTTT. It yields the protein CASRAGTGHTGELFF.

Regarding this clonotype: Because it lacks the conserved phenylalanine or tryptophan at the end, this CDR3 is likely a read error. The rearrangement joins TRBV10-2 to TRBJ2-4; D uncertain. The CDR3 has 13 residues. Trimming shortened V by 5 bases and J by 5 bases, and 10 bases separated the two germline ends. Germline V gene data show CDR1 as WSHSY and CDR2 as SAAADI. This chain's CDR3 is CASSSSRQNIQYL. The CDR3 DNA is TGCGCCAGCAGTAGCTCTAGACAAAACATTCAGTACTTA.